This entry lists 22 T cell receptor beta chains sequenced from one sample in a study of cytomegalovirus exposure and HLA in healthy donors. The primer mix had 60 Vbeta and 13 Jbeta primers. TCRdb keeps only in-frame clones here, not all; method: immunoSEQ multiplex PCR. Of nearly 70,000 clones in the sample, around 74% are singletons; the top ten hold 11%. The specimen was PBMCs. The receptors here all came from a woman aged 60 to 75 in good health and CMV-seropositive.

Written as DNA, the CDR3 is TGTGCCAGCAGCTCCTCGCCTTCTAGGACAGCGATTAATGAAAAACTGTTTTTT. It is translated as CASSSSPSRTAINEKLFF. The V gene is TRBV7-8, the J gene TRBJ1-4; TRBD1 might be the D (6 bases). V lost 4 bases and J lost 4, with 22 bases in between. Per germline, CDR1 SGHVS and CDR2 FQNEAQ. This CDR3 has 18 amino acids.

This rearrangement joins TRBV5-1 to TRBJ2-5; TRBD1 matches 9 bases. Per germline, CDR1 SGHRS and CDR2 YFSETQ. This CDR3 is 15 amino acids long. V trimming: 4 bases; J trimming: 5 bases; junction bases outside the gene matches: 9. The CDR3: CASSPDRGGQETQYF. The CDR3, as DNA: TGCGCCAGCAGCCCGGACAGGGGAGGGCAGGAGACCCAGTACTTC.

This sequence joins TRBV27 and TRBJ2-7, with 7 bases identical to TRBD2. This CDR3 region has 13 residues. V shed 2 bases and J 2 bases; nucleotides not matched to a gene: 0. Germline values: CDR1 MNHEY, CDR2 SMNVEV (reference sequence). DNA for the CDR3: TGTGCCAGCAGTTTAGGGACTACCTACGAGCAGTACTTC. It codes for CASSLGTTYEQYF.

The chain combines TRBV7-8 with TRBJ2-1, with a tentative D call TRBD2 (6 bases). V lost 3 bases, J lost 2 bases, and 11 bases lay in between. Germline-derived CDR1 and CDR2 are SGHVS and FQNEAQ. This CDR3 contains 15 residues. The CDR3 nucleotides read TGTGCCAGCAGCTTCTCACTAGCAGCCTACAATGAGCAGTTCTTC. Translated, it gives CASSFSLAAYNEQFF.

V gene TRBV7-2 combines with J gene TRBJ1-4; D is perhaps TRBD1 (5 bases). Germline V gene data show CDR1 as SGHTA and CDR2 as FQGNSA. V was cut by 2 bases and J by 6 bases, with 22 bases left in between. This CDR3 has 18 residues. The CDR3: CASSLTGGSDSIDEKLFF. The DNA for the CDR3 is TGTGCCAGCAGCTTAACGGGGGGATCGGATTCGATTGATGAAAAACTGTTTTTT.

The rearrangement joins TRBV27 to TRBJ2-7, with D perhaps TRBD2 (5 bases). The germline CDR1 and CDR2 sequences are MNHEY and SMNVEV (reference sequence). The CDR3 length is 11 residues. Trimming removed 5 bases at V and 4 bases at J, with 6 bases between. This chain's CDR3 is CASSEGYEQYF. As DNA, the CDR3 is TGTGCCAGCAGTGAGGGATACGAGCAGTACTTC.

The chain joins TRBV4-1 to TRBJ1-1, with a tentative D call TRBD1 (5 bases). Trimming took 0 bases from V and 4 from J, leaving 12 bases between them. The CDR3 is made up of 15 amino acids. Germline assignment: CDR1 MGHRA and CDR2 YSYEKL. The CDR3 DNA is TGCGCCAGCAGCCAAGAGGGACTGGGGGGCACTGAAGCTTTCTTT. Protein: CASSQEGLGGTEAFF.

The rearrangement joins TRBV5-1 to TRBJ1-5; D is possibly TRBD1 (5 bases). The germline V gene encodes CDR1 SGHRS and CDR2 YFSETQ. Deletions cut 3 bases from V and 7 bases from J, with 14 bases between. The CDR3 totals 14 residues. CDR3 sequence: CASSSGQEGQPQHF. CDR3 in DNA: TGCGCCAGCAGCTCCGGTCAGGAGGGGCAGCCCCAGCATTTT. The complete variable domain, with remaining parts taken from reference TRBV5-1 and TRBJ1-5, reads KAGVTQTPRYLIKTRGQQVTLSCSPISGHRSVSWYQQTPGQGLQFLFEYFSETQRNKGNFPGRFSGRQFSNSRSEMNVSTLELGDSALYLCASSSGQEGQPQHFGDGTRLSIL.

The chain joins TRBV30 to TRBJ2-2; perhaps TRBD2 as D (6 bases). Per germline, CDR1 GTSNPN and CDR2 SVGIG (reference sequence). The CDR3 is made up of 16 amino acids. The V end was cut by 4 bases, the J end by 2 bases, with 17 bases between. The CDR3 spells CAWKRLGARNTGELFF. CDR3 sequence (DNA): TGTGCCTGGAAGAGACTAGGAGCCCGTAACACCGGGGAGCTGTTTTTT. The full variable domain, completed using reference TRBV30 and TRBJ2-2, is SQTIHQWPATLVQPVGSPLSLECTVEGTSNPNLYWYRQAAGRGLQLLFYSVGIGQISSEVPQNLSASRPQDRQFILSSKKLLLSDSGFYLCAWKRLGARNTGELFFGEGSRLTVL.

This clone was detected only a few times. The chain carries TRBV11-3 and TRBJ2-1; 10 bases map to TRBD2. Germline trimming cut 1 base from V and 3 bases from J; bases unmatched to any gene: 6. Germline V gene data show CDR1 as SGHNT and CDR2 as YENEEA. CDR3 size: 17 residues. The CDR3: CASSLGRTSGGYNEQFF. CDR3 DNA sequence: TGTGCCAGCAGCTTAGGAAGGACTAGCGGCGGCTACAATGAGCAGTTCTTC.

The chain uses TRBV25-1 and TRBJ1-2; D ambiguous. The germline gives CDR1 MGHDK, CDR2 SYGVNS. The CDR3 is 11 residues long. V was cut by 2 bases and J by 5 bases, with 3 bases left in between. The CDR3 loop reads CASSELYGYTF. CDR3 DNA sequence: TGTGCCAGCAGTGAACTTTATGGCTACACCTTC.

The chain is built from TRBV25-1 and TRBJ2-1; D unclear. CDR1 MGHDK and CDR2 SYGVNS come from the germline V gene. The ends were cut back, 7 bases at V and 4 bases at J, with 11 bases in the middle. The CDR3 consists of 13 residues. DNA for the CDR3: TGTGCCAGCACTCTGGCAGGTTACAATGAGCAGTTCTTC. This translates into CASTLAGYNEQFF.

This sequence joins TRBV5-1 and TRBJ1-4, with 10 bases that match TRBD1. The V and J ends lost 4 bases and 8 bases, in that order; junction bases with no gene match: 8. This CDR3 has 15 amino acids. Germline V gene sequence: CDR1 SGHRS, CDR2 YFSETQ. This CDR3 is CASSLGDRGWEKLFF. In nucleotides, the CDR3 is TGCGCCAGCAGCCTCGGGGACAGGGGATGGGAAAAACTGTTTTTT. The variable domain in full, with the rest retrieved from reference TRBV5-1 and TRBJ1-4, is KAGVTQTPRYLIKTRGQQVTLSCSPISGHRSVSWYQQTPGQGLQFLFEYFSETQRNKGNFPGRFSGRQFSNSRSEMNVSTLELGDSALYLCASSLGDRGWEKLFFGSGTQLSVL.

The rearrangement joins TRBV18 to TRBJ1-2; D gene unclear. The V gene's germline CDR1 is KGHSH and CDR2 LQKENI. This CDR3 spans 14 amino acids. The V end lost 3 bases, the J end lost 5 bases, and 13 bases lay between the germline ends. The chain's CDR3 is CASSPFTGLYGYTF. CDR3 DNA sequence: TGTGCCAGCTCACCTTTCACCGGTCTATATGGCTACACCTTC.

The V gene is TRBV5-1, the J gene TRBJ2-5, with TRBD2 identical over 11 bases. The V and J ends lost 4 bases and 14 bases, in that order; junction bases with no gene match: 7. The CDR3 totals 12 residues. Germline V gives CDR1 SGHRS, CDR2 YFSETQ. CDR3 bases: TGCGCCAGCAGCCCGGGACTAGCGGTATTCTACTTC. Protein sequence: CASSPGLAVFYF.

The chain has TRBV4-2 and TRBJ2-7, with D tentatively TRBD1 (6 bases). CDR1 is LGHNA, CDR2 YNFKEQ, per germline. This CDR3 is 16 amino acids long. With 0 bases removed from V and 5 bases from J, the gap between germline ends came to 17 bases. Here the CDR3 reads CASSQDYRVVANEQYF. Written as DNA, the CDR3 is TGTGCCAGCAGCCAAGATTACAGGGTAGTGGCTAACGAGCAGTACTTC.

CDR3 DNA: TGTGCCAGCAGTTACTCGGGGGGGCGGGATGGCTACACCTTC. It translates to CASSYSGGRDGYTF. The V gene is TRBV6-5, the J gene TRBJ1-2; TRBD1 is a possible D gene (6 bases). Trimming stripped 0 bases from V and 6 bases from J, with 11 bases between. Looked up from germline, CDR1 is MNHEY and CDR2 is SVGAGI. The CDR3 is 14 residues long.

This clone was picked up a small number of times. The J gene is TRBJ1-5, the V gene TRBV10-3, with 9 nucleotides matching TRBD1. The CDR3 has 16 amino acids. Trimming at V came to 4 bases and at J to 2 bases, leaving 6 bases not matched to a gene. Germline V gene sequence: CDR1 ENHRY, CDR2 SYGVKD. The CDR3 protein is CAISGGTGYRNQPQHF. CDR3 sequence (DNA): TGTGCCATCAGTGGGGGGACAGGGTATCGCAATCAGCCCCAGCATTTT.

The CDR3 bases are TGTGCCAGCTCCTCCCGGGACAGGGGACGAGAGACCCAGTACTTC. Translating it yields CASSSRDRGRETQYF. The chain combines TRBV18 with TRBJ2-5; TRBD1 aligns across 10 bases. CDR3 length: 15 amino acids. Trimming removed 6 bases from V and 4 bases from J; junction bases left unmatched: 8. Germline V gives CDR1 KGHSH, CDR2 LQKENI.

The V gene is TRBV9, the J gene TRBJ1-4, with D tentatively TRBD1 (5 bases). From germline, CDR1 is SGDLS and CDR2 YYNGEE. The CDR3 consists of 14 residues. With 3 bases removed from V and 9 bases from J, the gap between germline ends came to 15 bases. The CDR3 is CASSGLGGFKKLFF. CDR3 bases: TGTGCCAGCAGCGGCCTGGGGGGATTTAAAAAACTGTTTTTT.

This clone has only a few counts. The rearrangement uses TRBV6-6 and TRBJ1-2; no clear D gene. The V end lost 2 bases, the J end lost 7 bases, and 8 bases lay between the germline ends. The length of the CDR3 is 12 residues. Germline CDR1 and CDR2: MNHNY and SVGAGI (reference sequence). CDR3 bases: TGTGCCAGCAGTTACGGAGAAGGTGGCTACACCTTC. It translates to CASSYGEGGYTF.

The genes are TRBV27 and TRBJ1-1; no reliable D call. CDR3 length: 14 residues. Germline values: CDR1 MNHEY, CDR2 SMNVEV (reference sequence). V lost 5 bases, J lost 5 bases, and 15 bases lay in between. The CDR3 coding sequence is TGTGCCAGCAGTCCCGCGGATGGTTCTACTGAAGCTTTCTTT. It encodes CASSPADGSTEAFF.